This TCR beta chain derives from a study of shared clonotypes between healthy human individuals. Across the study: CD8 memory received one plate per donor, CD8 naive two, CD4 memory three and CD4 naive three.

It was across several immunoSEQ plates that each subset's genomic DNA was evenly split. The data were produced by immunoSEQ multiplex PCR, yet TCRdb's version contains in-frame clones alone and is incomplete. The sample lists roughly 2.1 million clones, around 93% occurring once. Naive CD8 cells lacked CD45RO and underwent positive selection for CCR7, leaving out terminally differentiated effector memory CD45RA+ cells. Germline V lookup: CDR1 SEHNR, CDR2 FQNEAQ (reference sequence). V shed 5 bases and J shed 4 bases, with 15 bases lying between them. The CDR3 has 14 residues. This TCR was sampled from a man between 18 and 29 years old in good health. Some clones in this sample may be carry-over from other donors' samples. The chain recombines TRBV7-9 with TRBJ2-7; D call uncertain. Material: naive CD8+ T cells from PBMCs. In DNA form, the CDR3 reads TGTGCCAGCAGCAGGGTGGACGGCCAATACGAGCAGTACTTC. It translates to CASSRVDGQYEQYF.